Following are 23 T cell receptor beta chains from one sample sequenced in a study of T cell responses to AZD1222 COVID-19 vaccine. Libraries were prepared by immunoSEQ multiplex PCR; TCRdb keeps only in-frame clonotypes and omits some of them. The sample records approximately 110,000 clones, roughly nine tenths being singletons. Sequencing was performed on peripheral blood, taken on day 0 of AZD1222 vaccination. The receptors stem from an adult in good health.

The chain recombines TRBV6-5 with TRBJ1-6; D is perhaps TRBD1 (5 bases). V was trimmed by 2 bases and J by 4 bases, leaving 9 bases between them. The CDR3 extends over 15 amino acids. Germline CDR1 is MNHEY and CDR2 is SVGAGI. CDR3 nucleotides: TGTGCCAGCAGTTACCGCGGGGGGTATAATTCACCCCTCCACTTT. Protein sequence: CASSYRGGYNSPLHF.

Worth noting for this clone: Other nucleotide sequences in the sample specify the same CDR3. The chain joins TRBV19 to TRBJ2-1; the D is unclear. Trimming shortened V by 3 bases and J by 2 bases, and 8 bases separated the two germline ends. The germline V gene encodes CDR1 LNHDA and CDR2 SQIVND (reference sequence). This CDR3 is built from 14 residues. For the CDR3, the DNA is TGTGCCAGTAGTATCGACAAAGCCTACAATGAGCAGTTCTTC. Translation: CASSIDKAYNEQFF.

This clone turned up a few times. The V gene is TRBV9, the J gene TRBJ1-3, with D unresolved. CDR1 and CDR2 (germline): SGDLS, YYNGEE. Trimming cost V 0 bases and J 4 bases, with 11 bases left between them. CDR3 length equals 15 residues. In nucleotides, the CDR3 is TGTGCCAGCAGCGTAGAGGGTACAAGAGGAAACACCATATATTTT. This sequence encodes CASSVEGTRGNTIYF.

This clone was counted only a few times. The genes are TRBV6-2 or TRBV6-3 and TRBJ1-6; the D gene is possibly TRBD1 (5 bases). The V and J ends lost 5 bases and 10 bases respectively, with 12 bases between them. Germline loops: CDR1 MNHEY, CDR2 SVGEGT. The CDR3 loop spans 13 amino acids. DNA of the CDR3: TGTGCCAGCAGTCCGACAGAGGAGTCACCCCTCCACTTT. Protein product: CASSPTEESPLHF.

This CDR3 is CASSLEGRGWGYTF. The CDR3 nucleotides are TGTGCCAGCAGTTTAGAGGGCAGGGGCTGGGGCTACACCTTC. J is TRBJ1-2 and V is TRBV28; D is possibly TRBD1 (6 bases). The CDR3 consists of 14 residues. Germline CDR1 reads MDHEN; CDR2 reads SYDVKM. Trimming left V 2 bases short and J 8 bases short, with 15 bases between.

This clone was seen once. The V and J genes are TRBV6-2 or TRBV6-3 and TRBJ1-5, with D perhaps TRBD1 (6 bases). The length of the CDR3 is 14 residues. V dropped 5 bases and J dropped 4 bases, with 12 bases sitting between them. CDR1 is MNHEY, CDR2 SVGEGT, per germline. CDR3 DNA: TGTGCCAGCAGTCCAGGACAGCTAAATCAGCCCCAGCATTTT. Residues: CASSPGQLNQPQHF.

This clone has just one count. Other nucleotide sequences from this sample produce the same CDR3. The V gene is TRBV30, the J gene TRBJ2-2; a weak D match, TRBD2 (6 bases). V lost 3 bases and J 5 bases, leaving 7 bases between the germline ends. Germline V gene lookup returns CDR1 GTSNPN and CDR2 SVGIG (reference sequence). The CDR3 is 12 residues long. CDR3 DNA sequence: TGTGCCTGGAGCGGGGGAACCGGGGAGCTGTTTTTT. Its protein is CAWSGGTGELFF.

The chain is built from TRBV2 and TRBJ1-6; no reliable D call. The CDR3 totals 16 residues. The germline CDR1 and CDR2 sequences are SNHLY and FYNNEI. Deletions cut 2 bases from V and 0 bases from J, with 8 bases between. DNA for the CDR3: TGTGCCAGCAGTGAACGGCAGGTCTCCTATAATTCACCCCTCCACTTT. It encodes CASSERQVSYNSPLHF. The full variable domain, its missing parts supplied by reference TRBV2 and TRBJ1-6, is EPEVTQTPSHQVTQMGQEVILRCVPISNHLYFYWYRQILGQKVEFLVSFYNNEISEKSEIFDDQFSVERPDGSNFTLKIRSTKLEDSAMYFCASSERQVSYNSPLHFGNGTRLTVT.

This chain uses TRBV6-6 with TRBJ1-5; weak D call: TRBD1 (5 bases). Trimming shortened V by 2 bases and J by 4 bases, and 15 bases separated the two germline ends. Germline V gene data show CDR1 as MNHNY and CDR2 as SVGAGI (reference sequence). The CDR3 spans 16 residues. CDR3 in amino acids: CASSYEGQGRNQPQHF. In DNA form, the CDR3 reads TGTGCCAGCAGTTACGAGGGCCAGGGTAGGAATCAGCCCCAGCATTTT.

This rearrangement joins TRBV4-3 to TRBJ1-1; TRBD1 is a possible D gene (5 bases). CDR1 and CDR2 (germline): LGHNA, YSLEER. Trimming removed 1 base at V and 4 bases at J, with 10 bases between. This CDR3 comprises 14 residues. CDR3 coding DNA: TGCGCCAGCAGCCAAGTCTCCAGGGTCACTGAAGCTTTCTTT. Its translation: CASSQVSRVTEAFF.

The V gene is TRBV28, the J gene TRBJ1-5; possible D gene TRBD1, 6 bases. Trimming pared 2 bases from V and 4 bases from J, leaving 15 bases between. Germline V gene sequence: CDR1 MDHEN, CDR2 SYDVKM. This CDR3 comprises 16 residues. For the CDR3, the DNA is TGTGCCAGCAGTTTAATCCTGGGGGGGCTGAATCAGCCCCAGCATTTT. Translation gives CASSLILGGLNQPQHF.

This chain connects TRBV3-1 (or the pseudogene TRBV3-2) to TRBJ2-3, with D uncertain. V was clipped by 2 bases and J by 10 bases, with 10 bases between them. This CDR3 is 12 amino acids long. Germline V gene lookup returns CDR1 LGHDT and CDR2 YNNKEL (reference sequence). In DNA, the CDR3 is TGTGCCAGCAGCCAACGAGACCGCGCGCAGTATTTT. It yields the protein CASSQRDRAQYF.

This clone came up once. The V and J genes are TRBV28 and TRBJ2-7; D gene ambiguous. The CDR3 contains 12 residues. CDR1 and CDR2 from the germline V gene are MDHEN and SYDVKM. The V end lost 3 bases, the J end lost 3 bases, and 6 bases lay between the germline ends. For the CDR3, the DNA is TGTGCCAGCAGTTTTACAGTCTACGAGCAGTACTTC. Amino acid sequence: CASSFTVYEQYF.

CDR3: CASTVAGINALAKNIQYF. As DNA, the CDR3 is TGTGCCAGCACGGTAGCGGGTATTAATGCCCTAGCCAAAAACATTCAGTACTTC. The chain joins TRBV5-5 to TRBJ2-4; 7 bases fit TRBD2. Germline loops: CDR1 SGHKS, CDR2 YYEKEE (reference sequence). The CDR3 is 18 amino acids. The V and J ends lost 6 bases and 0 bases, in that order; junction bases with no gene match: 15.

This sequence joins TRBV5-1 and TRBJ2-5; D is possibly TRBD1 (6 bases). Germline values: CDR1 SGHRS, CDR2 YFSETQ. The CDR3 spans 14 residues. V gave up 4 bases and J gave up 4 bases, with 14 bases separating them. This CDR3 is CASSSQGHRETQYF. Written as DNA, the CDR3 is TGCGCCAGCAGCAGCCAGGGACATAGAGAGACCCAGTACTTC.

The chain's CDR3 is CASSSPRDVNEQFF. The CDR3 nucleotides are TGTGCCAGCAGTAGTCCAAGGGACGTAAATGAGCAGTTCTTC. The chain has TRBV6-6 and TRBJ2-1; D could derive from TRBD1 or TRBD2 (5 bases each). The CDR3 totals 14 residues. V was trimmed by 5 bases and J by 7 bases, leaving 15 bases between them. Germline V gene sequence: CDR1 MNHNY, CDR2 SVGAGI (reference sequence).

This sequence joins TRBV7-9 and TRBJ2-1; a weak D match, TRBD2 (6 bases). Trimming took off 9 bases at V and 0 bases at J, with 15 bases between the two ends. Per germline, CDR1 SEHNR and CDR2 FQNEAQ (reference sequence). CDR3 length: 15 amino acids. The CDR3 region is CARRLVSDSYNEQFF. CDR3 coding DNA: TGTGCCAGGAGACTAGTTTCGGACTCCTACAATGAGCAGTTCTTC.

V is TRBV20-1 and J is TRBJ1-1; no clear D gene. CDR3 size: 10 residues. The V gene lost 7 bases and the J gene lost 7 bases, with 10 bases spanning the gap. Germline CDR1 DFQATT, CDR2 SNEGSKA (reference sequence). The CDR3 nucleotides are TGCAGTGACGGCCGTCTTGAAGCTTTCTTT. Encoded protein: CSDGRLEAFF.

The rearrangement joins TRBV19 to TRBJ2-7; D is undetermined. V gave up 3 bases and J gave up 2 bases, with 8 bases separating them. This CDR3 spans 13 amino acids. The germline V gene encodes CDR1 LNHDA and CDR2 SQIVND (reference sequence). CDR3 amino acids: CASSIKAAYEQYF. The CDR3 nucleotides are TGTGCCAGTAGTATTAAAGCCGCCTACGAGCAGTACTTC.

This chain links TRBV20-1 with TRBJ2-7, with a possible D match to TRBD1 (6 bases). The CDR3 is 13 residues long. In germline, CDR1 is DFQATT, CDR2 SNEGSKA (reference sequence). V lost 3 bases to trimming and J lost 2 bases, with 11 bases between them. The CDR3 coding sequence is TGCAGTGCTAGTGGGGGCAGAGCCTACGAGCAGTACTTC. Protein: CSASGGRAYEQYF.

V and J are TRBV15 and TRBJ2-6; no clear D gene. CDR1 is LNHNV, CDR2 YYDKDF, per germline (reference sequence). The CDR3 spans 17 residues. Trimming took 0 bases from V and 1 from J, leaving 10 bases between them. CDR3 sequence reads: CATSRDRETSGANVLTF. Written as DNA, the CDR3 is TGTGCCACCAGCAGAGATCGTGAGACTTCTGGGGCCAACGTCCTGACTTTC.

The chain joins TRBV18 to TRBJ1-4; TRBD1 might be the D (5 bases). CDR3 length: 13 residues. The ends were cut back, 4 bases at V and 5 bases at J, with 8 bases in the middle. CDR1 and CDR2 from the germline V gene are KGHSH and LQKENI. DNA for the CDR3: TGTGCCAGCTCACGCCAGGGAAATGAAAAACTGTTTTTT. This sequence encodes CASSRQGNEKLFF. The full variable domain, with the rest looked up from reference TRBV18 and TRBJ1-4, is NAGVMQNPRHLVRRRGQEARLRCSPMKGHSHVYWYRQLPEEGLKFMVYLQKENIIDESGMPKERFSAEFPKEGPSILRIQQVVRGDSAAYFCASSRQGNEKLFFGSGTQLSVL.

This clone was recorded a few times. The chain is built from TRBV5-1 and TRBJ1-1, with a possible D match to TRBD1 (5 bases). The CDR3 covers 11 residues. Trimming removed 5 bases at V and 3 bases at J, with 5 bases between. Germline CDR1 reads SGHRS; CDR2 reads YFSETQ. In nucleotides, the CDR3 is TGCGCCAGCAGAGGGGACACTGAAGCTTTCTTT. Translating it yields CASRGDTEAFF.